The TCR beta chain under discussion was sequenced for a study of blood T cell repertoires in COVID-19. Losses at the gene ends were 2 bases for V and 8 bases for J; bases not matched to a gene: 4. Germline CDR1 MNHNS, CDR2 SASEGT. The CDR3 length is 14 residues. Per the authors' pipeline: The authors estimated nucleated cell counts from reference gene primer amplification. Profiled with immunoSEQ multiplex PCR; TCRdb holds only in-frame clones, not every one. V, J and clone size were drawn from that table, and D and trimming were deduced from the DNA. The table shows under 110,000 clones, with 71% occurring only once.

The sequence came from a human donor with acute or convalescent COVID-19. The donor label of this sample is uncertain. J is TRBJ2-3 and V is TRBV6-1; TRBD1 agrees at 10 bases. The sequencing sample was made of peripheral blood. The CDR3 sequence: CASSERQGAVTQYF. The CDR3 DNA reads TGTGCCAGCAGTGAAAGACAGGGGGCAGTTACGCAGTATTTT.